This T cell receptor (beta chain) derives from a study of T-cell reconstitution after alpha-beta-depleted transplantation in children. Study outcomes and limitations: When one year had passed after transplant, most T-cell counts and diversity came from newly produced T cells. Surviving recipient T cells and thymic progenitors underlay high day-60 TCRbeta diversity in some patients. After transplant, at about two months, alpha-beta T cells were reportedly derived from several hundred expanded graft clones.

This clonotype was picked up a small number of times. Its specificity is not known. The authors prepared the TCRbeta library with unique molecular identifiers. TCRdb analysed the PCR reads with MiXCR anew, one entry per CDR3 protein. The table lists over 100,000 distinct CDR3 sequences, around a tenth of them singletons, with under 35% in the top ten. Germline V CDR1 and CDR2: ENHRY, SYGVKD. The CDR3 has 17 amino acids. The V end lost 5 bases, the J end lost 0 bases, and 17 bases lay between the germline ends. The sequence came from a boy aged 2 to 10 with acute lymphoblastic leukemia, due to receive a stem cell transplant. The sample in question was PBMCs, obtained before TCRalphabeta/CD19-depleted stem cell transplant. V usage is TRBV10-3 and J usage is TRBJ1-5; maybe TRBD1 (5 bases). Here the CDR3 reads CAISSSPQGTSNQPQHF. The CDR3 DNA sequence: TGTGCCATCAGTTCATCCCCGCAGGGTACTAGCAATCAGCCCCAGCATTTT.